This T cell receptor (beta chain) comes out of a study of T-cell reconstitution after alpha-beta-depleted transplantation in children. Study-level findings and limits: Surviving recipient T cells and thymic progenitors accounted for the high day-60 TCRbeta diversity observed in some patients. Several hundred rapidly expanded clones from non-depleted graft cells reportedly supplied alpha-beta T cells about two months post-transplant. T-cell counts and diversity at one year following transplant were attributed mainly to newly produced T cells.

Unique molecular identifiers were used in preparing the TCRbeta library. MiXCR, applied by TCRdb to the PCR reads, yields one record per CDR3 protein. The profile shows 200,000 to 300,000 distinct CDR3 sequences, 25% of them singletons. The V gene's germline CDR1 is SQVTM and CDR2 ANQGSEA. The ends were cut back, 2 bases at V and 15 bases at J, with 17 bases in the middle. This CDR3 is 12 amino acids long. Ten or more counts support this clonotype. What it recognizes is unknown. The receptor was derived from a girl aged 2-15 years with Fanconi anemia, due to receive a stem cell transplant. The sample was PBMCs, taken before TCRalphabeta/CD19-depleted stem cell transplant. The genes are TRBV29-1 and TRBJ2-1, with D tentatively TRBD2 (6 bases). As DNA, the CDR3 is TGCAGCGTTGAACGTGGGGCGGGATCGCGGTTCTTC. Encoded protein: CSVERGAGSRFF.